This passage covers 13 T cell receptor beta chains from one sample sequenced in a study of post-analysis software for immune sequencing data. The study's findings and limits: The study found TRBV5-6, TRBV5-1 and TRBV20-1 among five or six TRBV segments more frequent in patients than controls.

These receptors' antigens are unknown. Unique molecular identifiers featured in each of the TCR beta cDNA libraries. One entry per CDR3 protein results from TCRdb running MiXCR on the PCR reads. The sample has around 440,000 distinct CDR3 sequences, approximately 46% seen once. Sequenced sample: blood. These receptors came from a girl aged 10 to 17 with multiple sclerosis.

The CDR3 nucleotides read TGCAGTGTTAGTCCCCGACTCGACAGGGCCGCCTACGAGCAGTACTTC. Its protein is CSVSPRLDRAAYEQYF. This chain links TRBV20-1 with TRBJ2-7, with TRBD1 identical over 7 bases. CDR3 length: 16 residues. V was clipped by 7 bases and J by 2 bases; unmatched bases: 17. CDR1 and CDR2 (germline): DFQATT, SNEGSKA (reference sequence).

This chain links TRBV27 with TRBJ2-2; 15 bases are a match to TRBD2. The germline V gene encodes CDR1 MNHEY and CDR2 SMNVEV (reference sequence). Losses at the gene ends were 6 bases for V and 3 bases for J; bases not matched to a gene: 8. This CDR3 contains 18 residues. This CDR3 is CASSRTSGRADDTGELFF. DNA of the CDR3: TGTGCCAGCAGCCGGACTAGCGGGAGGGCCGACGACACCGGGGAGCTGTTTTTT.

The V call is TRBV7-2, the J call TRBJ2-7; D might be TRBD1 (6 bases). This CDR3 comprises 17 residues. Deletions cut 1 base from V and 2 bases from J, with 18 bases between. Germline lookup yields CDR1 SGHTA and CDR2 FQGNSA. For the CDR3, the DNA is TGTGCCAGCAGCTTAGAAACAGGGTCAATAGTAGCCTACGAGCAGTACTTC. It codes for CASSLETGSIVAYEQYF.

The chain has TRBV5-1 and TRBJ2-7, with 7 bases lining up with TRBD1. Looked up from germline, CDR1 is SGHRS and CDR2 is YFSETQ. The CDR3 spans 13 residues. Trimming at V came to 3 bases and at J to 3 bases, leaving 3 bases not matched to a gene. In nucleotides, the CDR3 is TGCGCCAGCAGCTCGGGACAGAACTACGAGCAGTACTTC. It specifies CASSSGQNYEQYF.

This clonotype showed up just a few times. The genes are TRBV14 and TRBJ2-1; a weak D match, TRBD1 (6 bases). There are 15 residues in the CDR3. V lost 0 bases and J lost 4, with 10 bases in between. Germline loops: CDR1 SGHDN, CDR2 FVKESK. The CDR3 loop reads CASSQETGTYNEQFF. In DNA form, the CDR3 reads TGTGCCAGCAGCCAAGAGACAGGTACTTACAATGAGCAGTTCTTC.

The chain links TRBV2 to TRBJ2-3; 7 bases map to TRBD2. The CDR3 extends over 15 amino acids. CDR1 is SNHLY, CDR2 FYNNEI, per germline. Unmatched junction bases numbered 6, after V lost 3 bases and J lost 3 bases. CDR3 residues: CASSDGGRLTDTQYF. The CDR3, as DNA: TGTGCCAGCAGTGACGGCGGGAGACTGACAGATACGCAGTATTTT.

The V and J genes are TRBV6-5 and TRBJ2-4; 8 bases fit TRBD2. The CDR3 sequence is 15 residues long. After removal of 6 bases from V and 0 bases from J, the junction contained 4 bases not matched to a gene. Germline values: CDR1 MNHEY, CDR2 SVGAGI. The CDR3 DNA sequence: TGTGCCAGCAGCCGGGGGGGAAGAGCCAAAAACATTCAGTACTTC. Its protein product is CASSRGGRAKNIQYF.

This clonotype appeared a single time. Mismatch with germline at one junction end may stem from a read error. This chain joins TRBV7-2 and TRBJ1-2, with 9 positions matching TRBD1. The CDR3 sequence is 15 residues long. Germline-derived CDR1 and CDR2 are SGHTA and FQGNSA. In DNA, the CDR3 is TGTGCCAGCAGCGCCAGACAGGGGGTGAACTCTGGCTACACCTTC. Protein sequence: CASSARQGVNSGYTF.

The CDR3 sequence is CASVRGRGSSYEQYF. CDR3 nucleotide sequence: TGTGCCAGCGTCCGGGGGAGGGGAAGCTCCTACGAGCAGTACTTC. The chain joins TRBV7-8 to TRBJ2-7, with TRBD2 matching over 7 bases. The V gene's germline CDR1 is SGHVS and CDR2 FQNEAQ. Trimming cost V 8 bases and J 0 bases; bases outside gene matches: 10. This CDR3 has 15 residues.

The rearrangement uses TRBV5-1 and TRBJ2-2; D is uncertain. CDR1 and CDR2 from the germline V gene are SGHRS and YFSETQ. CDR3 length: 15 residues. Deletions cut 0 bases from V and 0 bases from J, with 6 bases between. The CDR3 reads CASSLVQTNTGELFF. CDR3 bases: TGCGCCAGCAGCTTGGTACAGACGAACACCGGGGAGCTGTTTTTT.

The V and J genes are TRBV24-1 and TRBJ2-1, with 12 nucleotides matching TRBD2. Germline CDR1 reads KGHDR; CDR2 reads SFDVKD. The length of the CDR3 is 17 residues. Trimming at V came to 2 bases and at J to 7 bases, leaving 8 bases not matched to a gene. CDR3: CATSDSRLAGAGNEQFF. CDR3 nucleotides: TGTGCCACCAGTGATTCTCGACTAGCGGGAGCTGGGAATGAGCAGTTCTTC.

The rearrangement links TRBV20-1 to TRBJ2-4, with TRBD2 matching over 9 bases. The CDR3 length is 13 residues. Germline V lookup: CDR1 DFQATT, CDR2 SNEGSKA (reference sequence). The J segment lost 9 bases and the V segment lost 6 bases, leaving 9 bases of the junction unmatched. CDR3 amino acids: CSARTAGGSIQYF. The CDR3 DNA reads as TGCAGTGCCCGAACAGCGGGAGGCAGCATTCAGTACTTC.

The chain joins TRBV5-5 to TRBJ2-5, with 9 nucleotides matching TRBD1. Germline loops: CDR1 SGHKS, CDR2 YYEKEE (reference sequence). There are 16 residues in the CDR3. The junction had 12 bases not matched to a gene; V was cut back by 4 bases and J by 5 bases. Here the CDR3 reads CASSERTGGPGETQYF. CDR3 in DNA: TGTGCCAGCAGCGAACGCACAGGGGGCCCGGGCGAGACCCAGTACTTC. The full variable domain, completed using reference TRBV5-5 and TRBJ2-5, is DAGVTQSPTHLIKTRGQQVTLRCSPISGHKSVSWYQQVLGQGPQFIFQYYEKEERGRGNFPDRFSARQFPNYSSELNVNALLLGDSALYLCASSERTGGPGETQYFGPGTRLLVL.